This entry concerns a single T cell receptor beta chain. Its antigen is unknown. PCR was performed a second time for about 6 to 11 cycles using a sample-barcoded 5' primer and a J-beta primer mix. TCRdb passed the 5' RACE reads through MiXCR, listing each CDR3 protein once. This sample carries about 1,500,000 distinct CDR3 sequences, 28% of them seen once, and the ten largest clones take roughly 8%. The data stem from a study of blood T cells in healthy people across ages. Notes on the study in general: Per million T cells, the diversity of TCR beta decreased roughly linearly as age advanced.

There are 18 residues in the CDR3. V was clipped by 1 base and J by 5 bases; unmatched bases: 15. CDR1 is SQVTM, CDR2 ANQGSEA, per germline. The rearrangement joins TRBV29-1 to TRBJ2-4, with 9 bases matching TRBD2. The sequenced material came from blood. This receptor was obtained from a woman aged 25 to 39 in good health. The CDR3 nucleotides read TGCAGCGTTGAAGGTAGGAAGCGGGGGGCCGGGAAGGAAAACATTCAGTACTTC. Translated: CSVEGRKRGAGKENIQYF.